The 13 T cell receptor beta chains below come from one sample, sequenced in a study of human T cells and chemical hapten exposure. Indicated time point: pre-sensitization, week 0. Treatment described: therapeutic diphenylcyclopropenone sensitization with weekly scalp DPC. Via MiXCR, TCRdb re-called the RACE reads, giving one row per CDR3 protein. Among fewer than 350,000 distinct CDR3 sequences listed, 7.5% to 8% were seen once. This sample comprised whole blood, obtained in connection with sensitization to the hapten diphenylcyclopropenone (DPC). The receptor source for this set is a man aged 18 to 29 with alopecia areata. Some clones in this sample may be carry-over from other donors' samples.

V and J are TRBV7-2 and TRBJ2-5; possible D gene TRBD2, 6 bases. The CDR3 runs to 15 residues. The V and J ends lost 2 bases and 2 bases respectively, with 12 bases between them. Germline loops: CDR1 SGHTA, CDR2 FQGNSA. CDR3 DNA sequence: TGTGCCAGCAGCTTAAGAGGGCGGGGACAAGAGACCCAGTACTTC. This codes for CASSLRGRGQETQYF.

This rearrangement joins TRBV18 to TRBJ1-2; D is undetermined. This CDR3 spans 13 amino acids. Trimming took 2 bases from V and 4 from J, leaving 8 bases between them. The germline CDR1 and CDR2 sequences are KGHSH and LQKENI. For the CDR3, the DNA is TGTGCCAGCTCACCAGACGGATCCTATGGCTACACCTTC. Translating it yields CASSPDGSYGYTF.

The V gene is TRBV7-2, the J gene TRBJ2-5; 11 bases match TRBD1. CDR1 and CDR2 (germline): SGHTA, FQGNSA. The CDR3 runs to 17 residues. After removal of 2 bases from V and 3 bases from J, the junction contained 8 bases not matched to a gene. This CDR3 reads CASSLPRDRGEEETQYF. DNA of the CDR3: TGTGCCAGCAGCTTACCCCGGGACAGGGGGGAAGAAGAGACCCAGTACTTC.

This clonotype was detected ten times or more. The chain employs TRBV5-1 and TRBJ2-7; 8 bases fit TRBD1. After removal of 0 bases from V and 2 bases from J, the junction contained 7 bases not matched to a gene. CDR1 is SGHRS, CDR2 YFSETQ, per germline. This CDR3 comprises 16 residues. CDR3 in amino acids: CASSLVDRAPAYEQYV. DNA of the CDR3: TGCGCCAGCAGCTTGGTGGACAGGGCACCAGCCTACGAGCAGTACGTC.

In this sample, this clonotype turned up a few times. The rearrangement joins TRBV7-9 to TRBJ1-4, with unresolved D. The CDR3 covers 13 residues. The germline V and J ends were trimmed by 1 base and 9 bases, with 9 bases remaining between them. Germline V gives CDR1 SEHNR, CDR2 FQNEAQ (reference sequence). The DNA for the CDR3 is TGTGCCAGCAGCTTAGGAACCTCCAAAAAACTGTTTTTT. This encodes CASSLGTSKKLFF.

This clonotype showed up just a few times. CDR3 loop: CASSLEGALSPLHF. The CDR3 nucleotides are TGTGCCAGCAGCTTAGAGGGGGCACTTTCACCCCTCCACTTT. This rearrangement joins TRBV7-9 to TRBJ1-6; 7 positions match TRBD1. The V gene's germline CDR1 is SEHNR and CDR2 FQNEAQ (reference sequence). The CDR3 length is 14 residues. V shed 1 base and J 9 bases; nucleotides not matched to a gene: 3.

In this sample, this clonotype turned up a few times. The rearrangement links TRBV7-9 to TRBJ1-2, with 7 bases aligning to TRBD1. The CDR3 extends over 14 amino acids. Trimming removed 5 bases from V and 6 bases from J; junction bases left unmatched: 9. From germline, CDR1 is SEHNR and CDR2 FQNEAQ (reference sequence). In DNA form, the CDR3 reads TGTGCCAGCAGCCCGTCCGGGACAGTCGATGGCTACACCTTC. Protein product: CASSPSGTVDGYTF.

This clonotype has just a few counts. The chain recombines TRBV11-2 with TRBJ1-1, with D uncertain. Trimming cost V 1 base and J 1 base, with 10 bases left between them. The CDR3 extends over 15 amino acids. Germline V gene sequence: CDR1 SGHAT, CDR2 FQNNGV. The CDR3 here is CASSLVGLANTEAFF. The CDR3 coding sequence is TGTGCCAGCAGCTTAGTGGGCTTGGCGAACACTGAAGCTTTCTTT. Looking up the rest from reference TRBV11-2 and TRBJ1-1 gives the full variable domain: EAGVAQSPRYKIIEKRQSVAFWCNPISGHATLYWYQQILGQGPKLLIQFQNNGVVDDSQLPKDRFSAERLKGVDSTLKIQPAKLEDSAVYLCASSLVGLANTEAFFGQGTRLTVV.

The chain couples TRBV6-5 to TRBJ1-2, with TRBD1 as a possible D gene (6 bases). Trimming stripped 6 bases from V and 3 bases from J, with 8 bases between. The CDR3 has 12 amino acids. From germline, CDR1 is MNHEY and CDR2 SVGAGI. The CDR3 protein is CASRKGDYGYTF. CDR3 nucleotides: TGTGCCAGCAGGAAGGGGGACTATGGCTACACCTTC.

This sequence joins TRBV7-3 and TRBJ2-2; D ambiguous. Germline-derived CDR1 and CDR2 are SGHTA and FQGTGA. Deletions cut 5 bases from V and 7 bases from J, with 11 bases between. The CDR3 has 13 amino acids. The CDR3 loop reads CASSAPLSGELFF. The CDR3 nucleotides are TGTGCCAGCAGCGCCCCACTCAGCGGGGAGCTGTTTTTT.

This sequence joins TRBV7-2 and TRBJ1-1, with D uncertain. This CDR3 comprises 13 residues. The germline CDR1 and CDR2 sequences are SGHTA and FQGNSA. The V end lost 3 bases, the J end lost 6 bases, and 11 bases lay between the germline ends. The CDR3 sequence: CASSLEIGAEAFF. The CDR3 DNA reads as TGTGCCAGCAGCTTGGAGATTGGGGCTGAAGCTTTCTTT.

This clonotype was seen a handful of times. The chain is built from TRBV29-1 and TRBJ1-2; D is undetermined. The CDR3 is made up of 12 amino acids. Trimming shortened V by 4 bases and J by 2 bases, and 8 bases separated the two germline ends. Germline V gives CDR1 SQVTM, CDR2 ANQGSEA. The CDR3 spells CSVAAANYGYTF. The CDR3 DNA follows: TGCAGCGTTGCGGCAGCAAACTATGGCTACACCTTC.

This clonotype has just a few counts. The V and J genes are TRBV7-6 and TRBJ2-3, with TRBD2 identical over 10 bases. Losses at the gene ends were 5 bases for V and 1 base for J; bases not matched to a gene: 3. The germline V gene has CDR1 SGHVS and CDR2 FNYEAQ. The CDR3 has 15 residues. As DNA, the CDR3 is TGTGCCAGCAGCGCTAGCGGGGGACGCACAGATACGCAGTATTTT. This sequence encodes CASSASGGRTDTQYF.